These 31 T cell receptor beta chains came from one sample sequenced in a study of T cell responses to AZD1222 COVID-19 vaccine. Only in-frame clones appear in the TCRdb table, and some are missing; sequencing was by immunoSEQ multiplex PCR. Altogether fewer than 150,000 clones are present, about 88% being singletons, with the ten largest covering approximately 4.5%. The sequenced sample was peripheral blood, obtained on day 0 of AZD1222 vaccination. Every receptor here comes from an adult in good health.

The chain links TRBV15 to TRBJ2-6, with 11 bases that match TRBD2. V shed 1 base and J 2 bases; nucleotides not matched to a gene: 1. Germline lookup yields CDR1 LNHNV and CDR2 YYDKDF (reference sequence). The CDR3 consists of 17 residues. CDR3 sequence (DNA): TGTGCCACCAGCAGAGCGGGACTAGCGGCTGGGGCCAACGTCCTGACTTTC. The encoded protein is CATSRAGLAAGANVLTF.

The chain is built from TRBV5-6 and TRBJ1-1; D remains ambiguous. V lost 4 bases, J lost 0 bases, and 13 bases lay in between. The CDR3 extends over 15 amino acids. CDR1 and CDR2 from the germline V gene are SGHDT and YYEEEE. The CDR3: CASSHDIGMNTEAFF. The CDR3 region has the DNA TGTGCCAGCAGCCACGACATCGGGATGAACACTGAAGCTTTCTTT.

The V call is TRBV6-4, the J call TRBJ2-2, with D possibly called TRBD1 or TRBD2 (5 bases each). V lost 0 bases and J lost 4, with 9 bases in between. This CDR3 is built from 15 residues. Germline V gene data show CDR1 as MRHNA and CDR2 as SNTAGT. The CDR3 sequence: CASSDSGASTGELFF. CDR3 nucleotides: TGTGCCAGCAGTGACTCCGGGGCAAGCACCGGGGAGCTGTTTTTT.

This clone has only one observation. V gene TRBV7-8 combines with J gene TRBJ1-5; D perhaps matches TRBD1 (5 bases). V shed 3 bases and J shed 3 bases, with 9 bases lying between them. The germline CDR1 and CDR2 sequences are SGHVS and FQNEAQ. The CDR3 loop spans 14 amino acids. Here the CDR3 DNA reads TGTGCCAGCAGCTTGAGACAGACCAATCAGCCCCAGCATTTT. Translation: CASSLRQTNQPQHF. Complete variable domain (other parts from reference TRBV7-8 and TRBJ1-5): GAGVSQSPRYKVAKRGQDVALRCDPISGHVSLFWYQQALGQGPEFLTYFQNEAQLDKSGLPSDRFFAERPEGSVSTLKIQRTQQEDSAVYLCASSLRQTNQPQHFGDGTRLSIL.

The chain employs TRBV19 and TRBJ1-5, with TRBD1 matching 8 bases. The CDR3 contains 15 residues. The V gene end was trimmed by 5 bases and the J gene end by 2 bases; junction bases not matched to a gene: 5. Germline V gene sequence: CDR1 LNHDA, CDR2 SQIVND (reference sequence). As DNA, the CDR3 is TGTGCCAGTAGTTCCGGACAGGGAGGCAATCAGCCCCAGCATTTT. Amino acid sequence: CASSSGQGGNQPQHF.

J is TRBJ2-7 and V is TRBV19, with D possibly TRBD2 on 7 matching bases. V shed 4 bases and J shed 2 bases, with 15 bases lying between them. The CDR3 contains 15 residues. CDR1 is LNHDA, CDR2 SQIVND, per germline (reference sequence). CDR3 sequence (DNA): TGTGCCAGTAGTACCGCGGGGGCGCCTACCTACGAGCAGTACTTC. Protein: CASSTAGAPTYEQYF.

The chain joins TRBV7-2 to TRBJ1-4; D remains unclear. Germline values: CDR1 SGHTA, CDR2 FQGNSA. Trimming left V 2 bases short and J 0 bases short, with 7 bases between. This CDR3 has 15 residues. The CDR3 DNA follows: TGTGCCAGCAGCTTATGGGGAACAACTAATGAAAAACTGTTTTTT. Protein: CASSLWGTTNEKLFF.

This clone was seen more than once but under ten times. The chain combines TRBV10-1 with TRBJ2-5; D might be TRBD1 or TRBD2, each matching 6 bases. Germline V gives CDR1 WNHNN, CDR2 SYGVQD (reference sequence). CDR3 length: 15 residues. V dropped 3 bases and J dropped 5 bases, with 16 bases sitting between them. In DNA, the CDR3 is TGCGCCAGCAGTGATCGTCTGGGGGGCGCGGAGACCCAGTACTTC. Translation: CASSDRLGGAETQYF.

This clone showed up just a few times. This CDR3 is CASSQPTRAQSSYEQYF. In DNA, the CDR3 is TGCGCCAGCAGCCAACCTACTCGAGCACAGAGCTCCTACGAGCAGTACTTC. V gene TRBV4-1 combines with J gene TRBJ2-7; D is ambiguous. CDR3 length: 17 amino acids. The V end lost 2 bases, the J end lost 0 bases, and 17 bases lay between the germline ends. The germline V gene has CDR1 MGHRA and CDR2 YSYEKL.

The chain uses TRBV4-1 and TRBJ1-2; no clear D. Germline V gene lookup returns CDR1 MGHRA and CDR2 YSYEKL. This CDR3 is 12 amino acids long. The V gene lost 2 bases and the J gene lost 6 bases, with 7 bases spanning the gap. The CDR3, as DNA: TGCGCCAGCAGCCAAAGAAGGGATGGCTACACCTTC. Its protein is CASSQRRDGYTF.

The rearrangement uses TRBV5-1 and TRBJ2-3; no definite D call. Germline V CDR1 and CDR2: SGHRS, YFSETQ. V gave up 5 bases and J gave up 0 bases, with 7 bases separating them. CDR3 length: 13 residues. DNA for the CDR3: TGCGCCAGCAGTTCGTATAGCACAGATACGCAGTATTTT. This codes for CASSSYSTDTQYF. Based on the CDR3 plus reference TRBV5-1 and TRBJ2-3, the full variable domain is KAGVTQTPRYLIKTRGQQVTLSCSPISGHRSVSWYQQTPGQGLQFLFEYFSETQRNKGNFPGRFSGRQFSNSRSEMNVSTLELGDSALYLCASSSYSTDTQYFGPGTRLTVL.

The chain is built from TRBV4-2 and TRBJ1-1; D is perhaps TRBD1 (5 bases). V was pared by 7 bases and J by 1 base, with 13 bases between. There are 14 residues in the CDR3. Per the germline V gene, CDR1 is LGHNA and CDR2 is YNFKEQ. This CDR3 reads CASTPWGSNTEAFF. The DNA of the CDR3 is TGTGCCAGCACCCCCTGGGGGTCGAACACTGAAGCTTTCTTT.

The chain has TRBV4-1 and TRBJ2-5; D not certain. The length of the CDR3 is 15 residues. Germline lookup yields CDR1 MGHRA and CDR2 YSYEKL. The germline V and J ends were trimmed by 1 base and 0 bases, with 9 bases remaining between them. CDR3 DNA: TGCGCCAGCAGCCAAGGAACCCACTACCAAGAGACCCAGTACTTC. This sequence encodes CASSQGTHYQETQYF.

This clone was detected only a few times. The J gene is TRBJ1-1, the V gene TRBV28; 9 bases match TRBD1. Germline CDR1 reads MDHEN; CDR2 reads SYDVKM. Losses at the gene ends were 7 bases for V and 5 bases for J; bases not matched to a gene: 8. The CDR3 covers 14 residues. The CDR3 is CASIPPGQGTEAFF. CDR3 sequence (DNA): TGTGCCAGCATACCCCCGGGACAGGGTACTGAAGCTTTCTTT.

The chain employs TRBV12-1 and TRBJ1-2; TRBD1 reflects the table's D call only, with no check against the DNA. TRBV12-1 is listed as a pseudogene. The CDR3 runs 13 residues. The CDR3 reads CASSADRSWGYTF. CDR3 DNA: TGTGCCAGCAGCGCCGACAGGTCATGGGGCTACACCTTC.

The CDR3 DNA reads TGTGCCAGCCGACCTCAGAACAAACCCTACAATGAGCAGTTCTTC. This codes for CASRPQNKPYNEQFF. The V and J genes are TRBV27 and TRBJ2-1; no firm D call. The germline CDR1 and CDR2 sequences are MNHEY and SMNVEV (reference sequence). The V and J ends lost 8 bases and 2 bases respectively, with 16 bases between them. CDR3 length: 15 residues.

The V call is TRBV7-6, the J call TRBJ2-5; 12 bases agree with TRBD2. The length of the CDR3 is 13 residues. The J segment lost 11 bases and the V segment lost 5 bases, leaving 6 bases of the junction unmatched. In germline, CDR1 is SGHVS, CDR2 FNYEAQ. This CDR3 is CASSELLAGGQYF. The DNA for the CDR3 is TGTGCCAGCAGCGAACTACTAGCGGGGGGTCAGTACTTC.

The V gene is TRBV30, the J gene TRBJ1-5, with TRBD1 matching over 11 bases. The CDR3 sequence is 15 residues long. CDR1 is GTSNPN, CDR2 SVGIG, per germline (reference sequence). V shed 6 bases, J shed 6 bases, and the junction held 10 bases outside the gene matches. DNA for the CDR3: TGTGCCTGCACTTCGGGACAGGGGGACGGTCAGCCCCAGCATTTT. It translates to CACTSGQGDGQPQHF.

The chain links TRBV6-6 to TRBJ2-7; D is perhaps TRBD1 or TRBD2 (5 bases each). V lost 2 bases and J lost 1, with 9 bases in between. This CDR3 contains 14 residues. CDR1 and CDR2 from the germline V gene are MNHNY and SVGAGI (reference sequence). This CDR3 reads CASSYGTLSYEQYF. In nucleotides, the CDR3 is TGTGCCAGCAGTTACGGGACGCTGTCCTACGAGCAGTACTTC.

V usage is TRBV2 and J usage is TRBJ2-7; 8 bases agree with TRBD2. The CDR3 is 14 residues long. The ends lost 7 bases at V and 2 bases at J; junction bases unmatched: 7. CDR1 SNHLY and CDR2 FYNNEI come from the germline V gene. This CDR3 reads CASTPQGLAYEQYF. For the CDR3, the DNA is TGTGCCAGCACCCCACAGGGACTAGCCTACGAGCAGTACTTC.

The CDR3 sequence: CASSSLTRLDSPLHF. The CDR3 DNA sequence: TGTGCCAGCAGTTCGCTGACACGGCTGGATTCACCCCTCCACTTT. The chain uses TRBV27 and TRBJ1-6, with D unclear. With 4 bases removed from V and 8 bases from J, the gap between germline ends came to 15 bases. Germline V CDR1 and CDR2: MNHEY, SMNVEV (reference sequence). The CDR3 totals 15 residues.

This chain joins TRBV27 and TRBJ1-6, with TRBD1 matching 10 bases. Trimming at V came to 6 bases and at J to 10 bases, leaving 9 bases not matched to a gene. Germline CDR1 and CDR2: MNHEY and SMNVEV (reference sequence). CDR3 length: 15 amino acids. CDR3 DNA: TGTGCCAGCAGCCGCGCGCCGGGACAGGGGTCACCCCTCCACTTT. It translates to CASSRAPGQGSPLHF.

The chain employs TRBV5-4 and TRBJ2-5, with 9 bases lining up with TRBD1. The CDR3 consists of 13 residues. CDR1 is SGHNT and CDR2 is YYREEE in the germline V gene (reference sequence). V lost 4 bases and J lost 5; bases outside the gene matches: 3. DNA for the CDR3: TGTGCCAGCAGCAGGACAGGGGCGGAGACCCAGTACTTC. Amino acid sequence: CASSRTGAETQYF.

The chain couples TRBV6-6 to TRBJ2-7; 10 bases map to TRBD2. There are 15 residues in the CDR3. In germline, CDR1 is MNHNY, CDR2 SVGAGI (reference sequence). Losses at the gene ends were 2 bases for V and 4 bases for J; bases not matched to a gene: 5. The CDR3 region is CASSYPSGSRYEQYF. DNA of the CDR3: TGTGCCAGCAGTTACCCTAGCGGGAGTCGATACGAGCAGTACTTC.

The chain couples TRBV9 to TRBJ1-3, with D unclear. Trimming removed 4 bases from V and 0 bases from J, with 17 bases in between. The CDR3 has 17 residues. The germline gives CDR1 SGDLS, CDR2 YYNGEE. DNA for the CDR3: TGTGCCAGCAGCCGCGACTCGCCTAAGCCCTCTGGAAACACCATATATTTT. Translated: CASSRDSPKPSGNTIYF.

The DNA of the CDR3 is TGTGCCAGCAGCACAGCCGGGACAGGGCCTTACGAGCAGTACTTC. Translated: CASSTAGTGPYEQYF. The chain combines TRBV5-4 with TRBJ2-7; 9 nucleotides match TRBD1. CDR1 and CDR2 (germline): SGHNT, YYREEE (reference sequence). The V gene end was trimmed by 4 bases and the J gene end by 4 bases; junction bases not matched to a gene: 9. The CDR3 extends over 15 amino acids.

The chain is built from TRBV9 and TRBJ2-7; no clear D gene. The CDR3 sequence is 14 residues long. Per the germline V gene, CDR1 is SGDLS and CDR2 is YYNGEE. Trimming removed 0 bases from V and 2 bases from J, with 9 bases in between. Written as DNA, the CDR3 is TGTGCCAGCAGCGTAGAGGATTTCCCCTACGAGCAGTACTTC. This gives the protein CASSVEDFPYEQYF.

The chain couples TRBV5-6 to TRBJ2-7, with a tentative D call TRBD1 (5 bases). V lost 1 base, J lost 0 bases, and 8 bases lay in between. CDR1 is SGHDT, CDR2 YYEEEE, per germline. CDR3 length equals 14 residues. CDR3 amino acids: CASSLLTDSYEQYF. The DNA for the CDR3 is TGTGCCAGCAGCTTGTTGACAGACTCCTACGAGCAGTACTTC.

This clone was picked up one time. The chain combines TRBV7-8 with TRBJ1-1, with a weak D call TRBD1 (6 bases). CDR3 length: 16 amino acids. The V end was cut by 0 bases, the J end by 3 bases, with 14 bases between. The germline CDR1 and CDR2 sequences are SGHVS and FQNEAQ. CDR3 residues: CASSLAAGHQDTEAFF. The CDR3 DNA sequence: TGTGCCAGCAGCTTAGCAGCGGGACACCAAGACACTGAAGCTTTCTTT.

The chain uses TRBV5-6 and TRBJ1-2; D is unresolved. The germline CDR1 and CDR2 sequences are SGHDT and YYEEEE. The CDR3 contains 14 residues. V lost 2 bases and J 5 bases, leaving 13 bases between the germline ends. The CDR3 spells CASSLRTPIYGYTF. CDR3 coding DNA: TGTGCCAGCAGCTTAAGGACTCCAATATATGGCTACACCTTC.

This chain joins TRBV20-1 and TRBJ1-4; D gene ambiguous. The CDR3 is made up of 11 amino acids. Germline loops: CDR1 DFQATT, CDR2 SNEGSKA (reference sequence). CDR3: CSAYGGEKLFF. CDR3 DNA: TGCAGCGCGTATGGAGGTGAAAAACTGTTTTTT.